What follows are 23 T cell receptor beta chains derived from one specimen sequenced in a study of CD8+CD57+ T cells in acquired aplastic anemia (dated by TCRdb to 2016 to 2019). For sequencing, an Illumina HiSeq 2000 was employed. Genomic DNA was used as template for profiling of TCR beta VDJ combinations and CDR3 sequences. TCRdb reprocessing: public reads trimmed at Q25 with fastp, clones called with MiXCR, in-frame beta chains kept. CDR3 protein sequences are deduplicated, and each keeps its most common genes and DNA. Across this sample there are approximately 200,000 distinct CDR3 sequences, with over 60% seen only once. 25% to 30% of the sample is held by the ten biggest clonotypes. Material: sorted CD4+, CD8+, or CD8+CD57+ T cells (not recorded which) from PBMCs. Receptors were obtained from a human donor in good health.

This clonotype was found a few times. The chain employs TRBV27 and TRBJ1-1; D call uncertain. Germline V gene lookup returns CDR1 MNHEY and CDR2 SMNVEV (reference sequence). The ends were cut back, 3 bases at V and 4 bases at J, with 12 bases in the middle. CDR3 length: 14 residues. This CDR3 reads CASSFSGSGTEAFF. CDR3 coding DNA: TGTGCCAGCAGTTTCTCGGGATCCGGCACTGAAGCTTTCTTT.

The V and J genes are TRBV7-9 and TRBJ1-3; TRBD1 is a possible D gene (5 bases). The CDR3 sequence is 15 residues long. Trimming shortened V by 0 bases and J by 4 bases, and 10 bases separated the two germline ends. Per the germline V gene, CDR1 is SEHNR and CDR2 is FQNEAQ (reference sequence). The CDR3: CASSLAGASGNTIYF. The CDR3 nucleotides read TGTGCCAGCAGCTTAGCAGGGGCAAGCGGAAACACCATATATTTT. The full variable domain, rest sourced from reference TRBV7-9 and TRBJ1-3, is DTGVSQNPRHKITKRGQNVTFRCDPISEHNRLYWYRQTLGQGPEFLTYFQNEAQLEKSRLLSDRFSAERPKGSFSTLEIQRTEQGDSAMYLCASSLAGASGNTIYFGEGSWLTVV.

This chain links TRBV7-9 with TRBJ2-6, with D possibly being TRBD1 or TRBD2 (5 bases each). Germline loops: CDR1 SEHNR, CDR2 FQNEAQ (reference sequence). The CDR3 is made up of 15 amino acids. V was trimmed by 5 bases and J by 1 base, leaving 9 bases between them. The CDR3 DNA sequence: TGTGCCAGCAGCCCGAGGGGTTCTGGGGCCAACGTCCTGACTTTC. Its translation is CASSPRGSGANVLTF.

The V gene is TRBV7-3, the J gene TRBJ2-1; a possible D gene is TRBD1 (6 bases). V shed 2 bases and J shed 5 bases, with 10 bases lying between them. The V gene's germline CDR1 is SGHTA and CDR2 FQGTGA. The CDR3 sequence is 14 residues long. The DNA of the CDR3 is TGTGCCAGCAGCTTACACCAGGGGAACAATGAGCAGTTCTTC. Protein: CASSLHQGNNEQFF.

The rearrangement uses TRBV25-1 and TRBJ2-2; D is perhaps TRBD1 (6 bases). This CDR3 comprises 16 residues. Germline V gene lookup returns CDR1 MGHDK and CDR2 SYGVNS. Trimming cost V 4 bases and J 4 bases, with 16 bases left between them. CDR3 nucleotide sequence: TGTGCCAGCAGTGGACAGGCGCTTAGGGGCACCGGGGAGCTGTTTTTT. It is translated as CASSGQALRGTGELFF. Full variable domain (rest looked up from reference TRBV25-1 and TRBJ2-2): EADIYQTPRYLVIGTGKKITLECSQTMGHDKMYWYQQDPGMELHLIHYSYGVNSTEKGDLSSESTVSRIRTEHFPLTLESARPSHTSQYLCASSGQALRGTGELFFGEGSRLTVL.

The chain has TRBV7-2 and TRBJ1-2; the match to TRBD1 covers 9 bases. The CDR3 runs to 15 residues. V lost 4 bases to trimming and J lost 4 bases; unmatched junction nucleotides: 7. In germline, CDR1 is SGHTA, CDR2 FQGNSA. CDR3 region: CASSSTGTGSYGYTF. CDR3 in DNA: TGTGCCAGCAGCTCAACCGGGACAGGGTCCTATGGCTACACCTTC.

In this sample, this clonotype turned up many times. This sequence joins TRBV4-1 and TRBJ2-1; possibly TRBD1 or TRBD2 for D (5 bases each). Germline V gene lookup returns CDR1 MGHRA and CDR2 YSYEKL. The CDR3 sequence is 18 residues long. V lost 0 bases, J lost 0 bases, and 15 bases lay in between. The CDR3 DNA is TGCGCCAGCAGCCAAGAAGAGTGGGCAGGGAGCTCCTACAATGAGCAGTTCTTC. It encodes CASSQEEWAGSSYNEQFF.

The table lists this clonotype with a count of one. The chain uses TRBV5-5 and TRBJ2-7; 7 bases are a match to TRBD1. V shed 4 bases and J 4 bases; nucleotides not matched to a gene: 11. CDR1 and CDR2 (germline): SGHKS, YYEKEE (reference sequence). This CDR3 contains 15 residues. CDR3 nucleotide sequence: TGTGCCAGCAGCCGAGTCGGGACAGCAGATTACGAGCAGTACTTC. Translated: CASSRVGTADYEQYF.

The rearrangement uses TRBV20-1 and TRBJ2-3; maybe TRBD2 (6 bases). CDR3 length: 15 amino acids. The V gene lost 1 base and the J gene lost 6 bases, with 17 bases spanning the gap. Germline loops: CDR1 DFQATT, CDR2 SNEGSKA (reference sequence). CDR3 region: CSARGDWQAADTQYF. The CDR3 DNA follows: TGCAGTGCTAGAGGGGACTGGCAAGCCGCGGATACGCAGTATTTT.

This clonotype was counted once. The chain has TRBV7-9 and TRBJ1-1; 9 bases align to TRBD1. V lost 5 bases, J lost 1 base, and 5 bases stayed unmatched. Germline CDR1 reads SEHNR; CDR2 reads FQNEAQ (reference sequence). The CDR3 extends over 15 amino acids. CDR3 region: CASSPSGQGNTEAFF. The CDR3 DNA reads TGTGCCAGCAGCCCATCGGGACAGGGGAACACTGAAGCTTTCTTT. Drawing the rest from reference TRBV7-9 and TRBJ1-1, the complete variable domain is DTGVSQNPRHKITKRGQNVTFRCDPISEHNRLYWYRQTLGQGPEFLTYFQNEAQLEKSRLLSDRFSAERPKGSFSTLEIQRTEQGDSAMYLCASSPSGQGNTEAFFGQGTRLTVV.

The chain is built from TRBV12-3 or TRBV12-4 and TRBJ2-1, with 7 bases that match TRBD1. The CDR3 sequence is 13 residues long. Losses at the gene ends were 5 bases for V and 6 bases for J; bases not matched to a gene: 4. The CDR3 here is CASSPRQGNEQFF. The CDR3 nucleotides are TGTGCCAGCAGTCCCCGACAGGGCAATGAGCAGTTCTTC.

This clonotype was observed many times. The chain joins TRBV6-6 to TRBJ2-7; no clear D gene. The CDR3 loop spans 11 amino acids. The germline V gene encodes CDR1 MNHNY and CDR2 SVGAGI (reference sequence). Trimming removed 10 bases at V and 3 bases at J, with 10 bases between. CDR3 residues: CATNDGYEQYF. The CDR3 DNA reads as TGTGCCACAAACGACGGCTACGAGCAGTACTTC.

This chain joins TRBV19 and TRBJ1-5; D is possibly TRBD1 (5 bases). CDR1 and CDR2 from the germline V gene are LNHDA and SQIVND (reference sequence). The CDR3 is made up of 13 amino acids. V was clipped by 3 bases and J by 3 bases, with 6 bases between them. Written as DNA, the CDR3 is TGTGCCAGTAGTATGGGGGTCAATCAGCCCCAGCATTTT. Residues: CASSMGVNQPQHF.

This clonotype was counted at least ten times. This sequence joins TRBV11-2 and TRBJ2-5; TRBD2 aligns across 15 bases. Trimming removed 8 bases from V and 2 bases from J; junction bases left unmatched: 3. The CDR3 runs to 15 residues. CDR1 is SGHAT and CDR2 is FQNNGV in the germline V gene. Here the CDR3 DNA reads TGTGCCAGCCGGGGACTAGCGGGGGGTCAAGAGACCCAGTACTTC. Translated: CASRGLAGGQETQYF.

The chain employs TRBV9 and TRBJ1-1; 7 nucleotides align to TRBD1. V shed 7 bases and J 5 bases; nucleotides not matched to a gene: 5. There are 12 residues in the CDR3. Germline lookup yields CDR1 SGDLS and CDR2 YYNGEE. The CDR3, as DNA: TGTGCCAGCGCCGGGACAGAGACTGAAGCTTTCTTT. As protein: CASAGTETEAFF.

The rearrangement uses TRBV20-1 and TRBJ2-3; 7 bases are a match to TRBD2. The CDR3 has 13 amino acids. Trimming at V came to 6 bases and at J to 0 bases, leaving 3 bases not matched to a gene. Germline V gene lookup returns CDR1 DFQATT and CDR2 SNEGSKA (reference sequence). CDR3 amino acids: CSANSGSTDTQYF. CDR3 sequence (DNA): TGCAGTGCCAATAGCGGGAGCACAGATACGCAGTATTTT.

Regarding this clonotype: Since the CDR3 does not end with the conserved phenylalanine or tryptophan, this likely comes from a read error. J is TRBJ2-1 and V is TRBV24-1, with a weak D call TRBD1 (6 bases). This CDR3 region has 20 residues. Germline V gene sequence: CDR1 KGHDR, CDR2 SFDVKD. CDR3 amino acids: CATSDIRDNSPLRLYNEQFS. DNA for the CDR3: TGTGCTACCAGTGATATCCGGGACAACTCGCCCCTTCGTCTTTACAATGAGCAGTTCTCC.

This clonotype has a count of ten or more. The V and J genes are TRBV19 and TRBJ2-6; the D call may be TRBD1 or TRBD2 (5 bases each). There are 17 residues in the CDR3. CDR1 is LNHDA, CDR2 SQIVND, per germline (reference sequence). Trimming removed 8 bases at V and 0 bases at J, with 17 bases between. CDR3 DNA: TGTGCCAGTTGGGGACCTACCCCCTCCTCTGGGGCCAACGTCCTGACTTTC. Translating it yields CASWGPTPSSGANVLTF.

In DNA form, the CDR3 reads TGTGCCAGCAGCGTAGGGGACTACATCCAAGAGACCCAGTACTTC. This gives the protein CASSVGDYIQETQYF. The chain couples TRBV9 to TRBJ2-5; 7 bases line up with TRBD2. The CDR3 consists of 15 residues. Germline V CDR1 and CDR2: SGDLS, YYNGEE. J was trimmed by 1 base and V by 0 bases; bases with no gene match: 3.

J is TRBJ2-7 and V is TRBV20-1; possible D gene TRBD1, 9 bases. Per germline, CDR1 DFQATT and CDR2 SNEGSKA (reference sequence). V was pared by 8 bases and J by 4 bases, with 18 bases between. The CDR3 is 13 amino acids. CDR3 residues: CSLAGTGFYEQYF. As DNA, the CDR3 is TGCAGTTTAGCGGGGACAGGGTTTTACGAGCAGTACTTC.

This clonotype appeared a few times. This sequence joins TRBV25-1 and TRBJ1-2, with D unclear. Trimming pared 4 bases from V and 4 bases from J, leaving 19 bases between. CDR1 and CDR2 from the germline V gene are MGHDK and SYGVNS. The CDR3 totals 16 residues. In DNA form, the CDR3 reads TGTGCCAGCAGTGCTTGGACCTTACAGACATCCTATGGCTACACCTTC. Its translation: CASSAWTLQTSYGYTF.

This clonotype occurred once. The chain carries TRBV19 and TRBJ1-1; D gene unclear. The CDR3 runs to 13 residues. The V and J ends lost 3 bases and 5 bases respectively, with 10 bases between them. Per germline, CDR1 LNHDA and CDR2 SQIVND (reference sequence). This CDR3 is CASSIAGWTEAFF. CDR3 in DNA: TGTGCCAGTAGTATTGCGGGGTGGACTGAAGCTTTCTTT.

The chain employs TRBV30 and TRBJ1-1, with 7 bases identical to TRBD1. The V segment lost 0 bases and the J segment 4 bases; nucleotides outside the gene matches: 5. The germline V gene encodes CDR1 GTSNPN and CDR2 SVGIG (reference sequence). This CDR3 spans 14 amino acids. The CDR3 DNA reads TGTGCCTGGAGTGTTTTACAGGGGATCACTGAAGCTTTCTTT. Residues: CAWSVLQGITEAFF.